Listed below are T cell receptor beta chains from one sample, sequenced in a study of tumor-infiltrating lymphocytes in localized non-small cell lung cancer. Measured with immunoSEQ multiplex PCR; TCRdb has only the in-frame clones, and not every one. The sample has tens of thousands of clones, 80% seen once; the top ten hold more than 3%. What was sequenced was lung tumor tissue. These receptors all come from a human donor with non-small cell lung cancer. The CDR3 runs from the conserved cysteine through the conserved F or W.

TRBJ2-7 TRBV7-9 CASSLGMSDEQYF
TRBJ2-1 TRBV28 CASSLRRDRSYNEQFF
TRBJ2-1 TRBV7-8 CASSPRTGGIGGYNEQFF
TRBJ1-4 TRBV4-2 CASSQVDREGEKLFF
TRBJ1-6 TRBV30 CAWSVGSNSPLHF
TRBJ1-1 TRBV27 CASSLMGGEGKAFF
TRBJ2-3 TRBV4-3 CASSQEGLVGGTDTQYF
TRBJ2-7 TRBV7-9 CASSRDRGSFEQYF
TRBJ2-7 TRBV2 CASTQTGPSYEQYF
TRBJ2-5 TRBV29-1 CSGGETQYF
TRBJ2-7 TRBV6-5 CASSYSNVPSSYEQYF
TRBJ2-5 TRBV10-1 CASGGQQSQETQYF
TRBJ2-3 TRBV11-3 CASSLGSLRDTQYF
TRBJ2-3 TRBV27 CASQTYTTDTQYF
TRBJ2-3 TRBV9 CASSPRAESTDTQYF